The 17 T cell receptor beta chains given below trace back to one sample, sequenced in a study of vaccination and CD4 T cells after COVID-19 (dated by TCRdb to the early 2020s). Interpreted using the paper, the treatment or condition label stands for: roughly 10-day PBMC culture with coronavirus spike peptide pools or control peptides (ViraFEST assay). No antigen is known for these receptors. The method behind the library was PCR. Reads for this sample came from an Illumina iSeq 100. DNA from cultured CD4+ T cells was subjected to TCR sequencing with the Oncomine TCR Beta short-read assay at the Johns Hopkins FTIC core. TCRdb took the public reads, trimmed them with fastp at Q25, ran MiXCR for clone calling and kept in-frame beta chains. CDR3 protein duplicates are merged, each entry listing the most common genes and DNA. This sample is represented by 20,000 to 25,000 distinct CDR3 sequences; under 45% of them were singletons. The top ten constitute 15% to 20% of the sample.

The source was CD4+ T cells from blood, cultured in vitro, collected before SARS-CoV-2 vaccination. The receptors were gathered from a human donor who received a COVID-19 vaccine.

This clonotype was picked up a small number of times. The V gene is TRBV24-1, the J gene TRBJ2-7; 10 bases agree with TRBD1. J gave up 4 bases and V 4 bases, and 6 bases lay outside the gene matches. CDR3 length equals 15 residues. CDR1 and CDR2 from the germline V gene are KGHDR and SFDVKD. CDR3 protein: CATSEEGTGEYEQYF. CDR3 DNA sequence: TGTGCCACCAGTGAGGAAGGGACAGGGGAGTACGAGCAGTACTTC.

Note on this clonotype: This may come from a read error, since a much larger clone is one base off. The DNA is omitted, as the CDR3 cannot be located on it reliably, and the CDR3 follows TCRdb's listing. This chain links TRBV6-1 with TRBJ1-3. CDR1 MNHNS and CDR2 SASEGT come from the germline V gene. 14 amino acids form the CDR3, both terminal residues included. CDR3 region: CASSEVASGNTTYF.

This clonotype was seen a few times. The rearrangement uses TRBV20-1 and TRBJ1-2, with 7 positions matching TRBD1. Trimming at V came to 6 bases and at J to 4 bases, leaving 14 bases not matched to a gene. This CDR3 comprises 15 residues. Germline CDR1 reads DFQATT; CDR2 reads SNEGSKA (reference sequence). This chain's CDR3 is CSAALTGVGGYGYTF. The CDR3 nucleotides are TGCAGTGCCGCACTCACAGGGGTCGGAGGCTATGGCTACACCTTC.

There are a few counts of this clonotype. This chain's CDR3 is CASSLEAFQPQHF. The CDR3 DNA reads as TGTGCCAGCAGCCTGGAGGCGTTTCAGCCCCAGCATTTT. The gene calls are TRBV7-9 and TRBJ1-5; the D is unclear. The germline V and J ends were trimmed by 5 bases and 6 bases, with 11 bases remaining between them. CDR1 is SEHNR and CDR2 is FQNEAQ in the germline V gene (reference sequence). The CDR3 consists of 13 residues.

CDR3 nucleotides: TGTGCCAGCAGTTTACAGGGGAACCAAGAGACCCAGTACTTC. Translation: CASSLQGNQETQYF. This chain uses TRBV12-3 or TRBV12-4 with TRBJ2-5, with a tentative D call TRBD1 (6 bases). This CDR3 contains 14 residues. Trimming cost V 2 bases and J 0 bases, with 7 bases left between them.

This clonotype has only a few counts. The chain couples TRBV6-1 to TRBJ1-2; D ambiguous. This CDR3 is built from 15 residues. Germline CDR1 and CDR2: MNHNS and SASEGT. Trimming pared 2 bases from V and 6 bases from J, leaving 16 bases between. DNA for the CDR3: TGTGCCAGCAGTGAACGGGCCGACGGGAGGGATGGCTACACCTTC. It encodes CASSERADGRDGYTF.

The V and J genes are TRBV4-2 and TRBJ1-1; no clear D gene. The CDR3 totals 14 residues. V gave up 0 bases and J gave up 4 bases, with 9 bases separating them. The germline V gene has CDR1 LGHNA and CDR2 YNFKEQ. The CDR3 DNA follows: TGTGCCAGCAGCCAAGAACGTGGAGGCACTGAAGCTTTCTTT. Residues: CASSQERGGTEAFF.

The rearrangement links TRBV5-4 to TRBJ2-3, with TRBD2 identical over 15 bases. This CDR3 is built from 16 residues. Germline V CDR1 and CDR2: SGHNT, YYREEE (reference sequence). Losses at the gene ends were 3 bases for V and 6 bases for J; bases not matched to a gene: 5. CDR3 amino acids: CASSSGLAGGMDTQYF. The CDR3 nucleotides are TGTGCCAGCAGCTCCGGACTAGCGGGGGGGATGGATACGCAGTATTTT.

This rearrangement joins TRBV5-4 to TRBJ2-5; TRBD2 agrees at 13 bases. The junction had 11 bases not matched to a gene; V was cut back by 4 bases and J by 8 bases. This CDR3 spans 16 amino acids. CDR1 SGHNT and CDR2 YYREEE come from the germline V gene (reference sequence). CDR3 residues: CASSARLAGGVGTQYF. The DNA of the CDR3 is TGTGCCAGCAGCGCCCGACTAGCGGGAGGCGTGGGAACCCAGTACTTC.

This clonotype was found a few times. The V gene is TRBV10-3, the J gene TRBJ2-1, with 8 bases fitting TRBD2. The ends lost 2 bases at V and 7 bases at J; junction bases unmatched: 13. Germline V lookup: CDR1 ENHRY, CDR2 SYGVKD. The CDR3 has 17 amino acids. CDR3 amino acids: CAISESRGLVAGNEQFF. Written as DNA, the CDR3 is TGTGCCATCAGTGAGAGCCGCGGGTTAGTAGCGGGGAATGAGCAGTTCTTC.

The chain joins TRBV7-8 to TRBJ2-5; the match to TRBD2 covers 12 bases. This CDR3 is built from 15 residues. CDR1 SGHVS and CDR2 FQNEAQ come from the germline V gene. With 4 bases clipped from V and 2 bases from J, the junction kept 2 bases outside the gene matches. The CDR3 loop is CASSYGLAGQETQYF. CDR3 DNA: TGTGCCAGCAGCTACGGACTAGCGGGGCAAGAGACCCAGTACTTC.

The chain recombines TRBV6-1 with TRBJ2-3; 7 bases agree with TRBD2. Germline values: CDR1 MNHNS, CDR2 SASEGT. Trimming removed 6 bases from V and 2 bases from J; junction bases left unmatched: 5. This CDR3 has 14 amino acids. The CDR3 spells CASSGAGFTDTQYF. In nucleotides, the CDR3 is TGTGCCAGCAGCGGAGCGGGATTCACAGATACGCAGTATTTT.

The chain recombines TRBV10-2 with TRBJ2-1, with a possible D match to TRBD2 (6 bases). Germline V gives CDR1 WSHSY, CDR2 SAAADI. The CDR3 is 14 residues long. Trimming left V 4 bases short and J 6 bases short, with 13 bases between. The DNA for the CDR3 is TGCGCCAGCAGTGCCTACGGGACTCCCAATGAGCAGTTCTTC. It yields the protein CASSAYGTPNEQFF.

V is TRBV6-1 and J is TRBJ1-6; the D gene is possibly TRBD1 (6 bases). The CDR3 runs 16 residues. Germline CDR1 MNHNS, CDR2 SASEGT. V gave up 8 bases and J gave up 0 bases, with 14 bases separating them. Written as DNA, the CDR3 is TGTGCCAGCTCCCAACAGGACAGCTCCTATAATTCACCCCTCCACTTT. Its protein product is CASSQQDSSYNSPLHF.

V gene TRBV2 combines with J gene TRBJ1-2; weak D call: TRBD1 (5 bases). This CDR3 is 13 amino acids long. V shed 6 bases and J shed 8 bases, with 16 bases lying between them. The germline V gene has CDR1 SNHLY and CDR2 FYNNEI. CDR3 loop: CASSAGQNSGYTF. CDR3 in DNA: TGTGCCAGCAGCGCCGGACAAAATAGCGGCTACACCTTC. The full variable domain, rest sourced from reference TRBV2 and TRBJ1-2, is EPEVTQTPSHQVTQMGQEVILRCVPISNHLYFYWYRQILGQKVEFLVSFYNNEISEKSEIFDDQFSVERPDGSNFTLKIRSTKLEDSAMYFCASSAGQNSGYTFGSGTRLTVV.

This rearrangement joins TRBV5-6 to TRBJ2-3; a possible D gene is TRBD1 (7 bases). This CDR3 is 16 amino acids long. V was trimmed by 8 bases and J by 1 base, leaving 20 bases between them. CDR1 SGHDT and CDR2 YYEEEE come from the germline V gene. CDR3 amino acids: CASLRRRGLGTDTQYF. For the CDR3, the DNA is TGTGCCAGTCTCAGGAGGAGGGGGCTTGGCACAGATACGCAGTATTTT.

The count of this clonotype is one. This chain uses TRBV7-3 with TRBJ1-1; 7 nucleotides agree with TRBD1. The germline V gene encodes CDR1 SGHTA and CDR2 FQGTGA. The CDR3 has 13 amino acids. J gave up 4 bases and V 4 bases, and 3 bases lay outside the gene matches. Here the CDR3 DNA reads TGTGCCAGCAGCTCCAGGGGGAGCACTGAAGCTTTCTTT. Protein sequence: CASSSRGSTEAFF. The full variable domain, completed using reference TRBV7-3 and TRBJ1-1, is GAGVSQTPSNKVTEKGKYVELRCDPISGHTALYWYRQSLGQGPEFLIYFQGTGAADDSGLPNDRFFAVRPEGSVSTLKIQRTERGDSAVYLCASSSRGSTEAFFGQGTRLTVV.